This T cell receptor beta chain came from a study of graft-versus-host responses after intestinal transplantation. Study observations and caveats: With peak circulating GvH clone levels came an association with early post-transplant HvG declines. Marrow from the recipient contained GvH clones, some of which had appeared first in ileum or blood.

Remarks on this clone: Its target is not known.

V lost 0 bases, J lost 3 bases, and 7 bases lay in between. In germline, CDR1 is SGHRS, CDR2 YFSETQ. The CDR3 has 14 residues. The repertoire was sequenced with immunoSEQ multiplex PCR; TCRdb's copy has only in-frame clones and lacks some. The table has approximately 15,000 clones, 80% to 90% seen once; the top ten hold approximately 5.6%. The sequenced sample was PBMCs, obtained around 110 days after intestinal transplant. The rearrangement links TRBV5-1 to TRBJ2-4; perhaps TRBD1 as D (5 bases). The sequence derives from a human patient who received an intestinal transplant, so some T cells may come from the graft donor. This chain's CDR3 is CASSLAGYKNIQYF. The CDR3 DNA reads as TGCGCCAGCAGCTTGGCAGGGTACAAAAACATTCAGTACTTC. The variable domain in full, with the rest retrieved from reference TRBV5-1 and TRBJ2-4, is KAGVTQTPRYLIKTRGQQVTLSCSPISGHRSVSWYQQTPGQGLQFLFEYFSETQRNKGNFPGRFSGRQFSNSRSEMNVSTLELGDSALYLCASSLAGYKNIQYFGAGTRLSVL.